This T cell receptor (beta chain) was observed in a study of blood T cell repertoires in COVID-19. Whole-study context: Acute and convalescent COVID-19 samples came from the United States, Italy and Spain.

TCRdb keeps only in-frame clones here, not all; method: immunoSEQ multiplex PCR. The sample has 200,000 or so clones; 65% to 85% are singletons. This clone was picked up one time. The sequence came from a woman aged 25-40 years who had recovered from COVID-19. The source material was peripheral blood.

This CDR3 reads CASSSPEAGGAGELFF. The CDR3 bases are TGTGCCAGCAGTTCCCCCGAGGCGGGGGGGGCCGGGGAGCTGTTTTTT. The rearrangement links TRBV28 to TRBJ2-2, with 9 bases that match TRBD2. The CDR3 contains 16 residues. V gave up 4 bases and J gave up 6 bases; unmatched junction bases: 9. CDR1 and CDR2 (germline): MDHEN, SYDVKM.